This TCR beta chain was recovered during a study of tumor and adjacent non-tumor tissue in lung cancer. Background on the study: On average, productive TCRbeta reads reached roughly 4 million per sample.

This clonotype was counted once. RNA was extracted from bulk tissue without any cell sorting. A modified ARM-PCR protocol with three rounds of nested PCR amplified TCRbeta. TCRdb redid the calling of the multiplex PCR reads with MiXCR, one entry per CDR3 protein. The table includes around 66,000 distinct CDR3 sequences, 73% detected once. The CDR3 covers 19 residues. The germline CDR1 and CDR2 sequences are ENHRY and SYGVKD. The sequenced sample consisted of lung tumor tissue. This chain links TRBV10-3 with TRBJ2-6; TRBD2 matches 16 bases. This TCR was recovered from a man aged 55 to 70 with non-small cell lung cancer. CDR3 sequence (DNA): TGTGACAGTGAACATGGGACTAGCGGGAGGGACTCTGGGGCCAACGTCCTGACTTTC. Translation gives CDSEHGTSGRDSGANVLTF.